This is a list of T cell receptor beta chains from one sample in a study of blood T cell repertoires in COVID-19. Sequencing used immunoSEQ multiplex PCR; TCRdb keeps in-frame clones, though not all of them. This table has some 120,000 clones, approximately 87% appearing once. Sequenced input: peripheral blood. The receptors stem from a man aged 30-40 years with acute or convalescent COVID-19. CDR3s include the opening cysteine and the closing phenylalanine or tryptophan. The order of the fields is V gene, clone size, D gene, J gene, CDR3 DNA, CDR3 protein. D genes are given only for firm matches. Size tells how often a clone was seen (once, few, many) or the class of an expanded clone, and some rows leave it out.

>TRBV12-3/TRBV12-4|NA|TRBD1|TRBJ1-4
TGTGCCAGCAGTTTGGACAGGTGGGAAAAACTGTTTTTT
CASSLDRWEKLFF
>TRBV19|NA|NA|TRBJ2-1
TGTGCCAGTAGTCCTGCCCTAATCTATGAGCAGTTCTTC
CASSPALIYEQFF
>TRBV14|NA|NA|TRBJ2-7
TGTGCCAGCAGCCAAGATAGGCAAGGGGTGTACTTC
CASSQDRQGVYF
>TRBV4-1|NA|TRBD2|TRBJ2-1
TGCGCCAGCAGCCAAGCGGGGGGGCGGGGGTTTTTCTACAATGAGCAGTTCTTC
CASSQAGGRGFFYNEQFF
>TRBV2|few|NA|TRBJ1-4
TGTGCCAGCAGCGGACAGAGAACAACTAATGAAAAACTGTTTTTT
CASSGQRTTNEKLFF
>TRBV19|NA|NA|TRBJ1-2
TGTGCCAGTAGTGCCTCGAGAGCTAACTATGGCTACACCTTC
CASSASRANYGYTF
>TRBV5-6|NA|NA|TRBJ2-3
TGTGCCAGCAGCGGAGCGCGGCCTAGCACAGATACGCAGTATTTT
CASSGARPSTDTQYF
>TRBV21-1|NA|NA|TRBJ2-7
TGTGCCAGCAGCAAAGAGAGGGACAGGGGGAATTACGAGCAGTACTTC
CASSKERDRGNYEQYF
>TRBV4-2|NA|TRBD1|TRBJ1-4
TGTGCCAGCAGCCAAGATCGAGTGGGACAGGGTTATTCCGTGGAAAAACTGTTTTTT
CASSQDRVGQGYSVEKLFF
>TRBV5-4|NA|NA|TRBJ1-5
TGTGCCAGCAGTTCCGACATCGGGGGGCCCCAGCATTTT
CASSSDIGGPQHF
>TRBV4-3|few|TRBD1|TRBJ1-6
TGCGCCAGCAGCCGAGGGACAGCCAATAATTCACCCCTCCACTTT
CASSRGTANNSPLHF
>TRBV15|NA|NA|TRBJ2-1
TGTGCCACCAGCAGAGATCGGGGGAACAATGAGCAGTTCTTC
CATSRDRGNNEQFF
>TRBV12-5|NA|NA|TRBJ2-2
TGTGCTAGTGGAATGGTCGGCGGGGAGCTGTTTTTT
CASGMVGGELFF
>TRBV4-1|NA|NA|TRBJ1-2
TGCGCCAGCAGCCAAGATCTGGCGGCTGCTAACTATGGCTACACCTTC
CASSQDLAAANYGYTF
>TRBV30|NA|NA|TRBJ1-2
TGTGCCTGGTTACGAGGCAGTCGAAGTTTCTATGGCTACACCTTC
CAWLRGSRSFYGYTF
>TRBV4-2|NA|NA|TRBJ1-2
TGTGCCAGCAGCCAAGCGGAGGGCTATGGCTACACCTTC
CASSQAEGYGYTF
>TRBV6-5|once|NA|TRBJ1-5
TGTGCCAGCACCTCCCTCCAGGGCGGTCAGCCCCAGCATTTT
CASTSLQGGQPQHF
>TRBV6-2/TRBV6-3|NA|NA|TRBJ2-5
TGTGCCAGTAGTTCCCTTGATGGCCTAGCTAGGGAGACCCAGTACTTC
CASSSLDGLARETQYF
>TRBV7-2|NA|NA|TRBJ2-7
TGTGCCAGCAGCTCGGGTAGGGGACAATACGAGCAGTACTTC
CASSSGRGQYEQYF